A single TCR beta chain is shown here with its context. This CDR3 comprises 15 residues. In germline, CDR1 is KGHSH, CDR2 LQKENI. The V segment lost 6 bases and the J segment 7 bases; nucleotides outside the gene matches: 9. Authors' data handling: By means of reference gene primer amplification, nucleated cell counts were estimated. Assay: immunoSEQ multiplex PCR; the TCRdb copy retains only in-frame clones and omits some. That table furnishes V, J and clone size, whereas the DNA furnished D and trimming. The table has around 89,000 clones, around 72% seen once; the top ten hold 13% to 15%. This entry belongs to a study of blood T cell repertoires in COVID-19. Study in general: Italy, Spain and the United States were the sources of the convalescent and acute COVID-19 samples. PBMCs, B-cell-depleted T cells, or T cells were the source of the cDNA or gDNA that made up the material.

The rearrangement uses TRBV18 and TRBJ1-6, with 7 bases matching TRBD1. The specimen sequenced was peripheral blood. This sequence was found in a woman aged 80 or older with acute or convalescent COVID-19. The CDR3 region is CASSPGQMGNSPLHF. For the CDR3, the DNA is TGTGCCAGCTCCCCGGGACAGATGGGGAATTCACCCCTCCACTTT.